One sample yielded the 19 T cell receptor beta chains listed below, sequenced in a study of cytomegalovirus exposure and HLA in healthy donors. Primers for the PCR totalled 60 Vbeta and 13 Jbeta. Only in-frame clones appear in the TCRdb table, and some are missing; sequencing was by immunoSEQ multiplex PCR. The sample has over 50,000 clones; around 87% are singletons. The sample consisted of PBMCs. Receptor source: a young man in good health and CMV-seronegative.

The chain joins TRBV28 to TRBJ1-5, with no clear D. The germline gives CDR1 MDHEN, CDR2 SYDVKM. The ends were cut back, 6 bases at V and 6 bases at J, with 12 bases in the middle. This CDR3 is built from 13 residues. CDR3 DNA sequence: TGTGCCAGCAGGGCGACTATTCGTCAGCCCCAGCATTTT. It translates to CASRATIRQPQHF. The variable domain in full, completed from reference TRBV28 and TRBJ1-5, reads DVKVTQSSRYLVKRTGEKVFLECVQDMDHENMFWYRQDPGLGLRLIYFSYDVKMKEKGDIPEGYSVSREKKERFSLILESASTNQTSMYLCASRATIRQPQHFGDGTRLSIL.

The gene calls are TRBV4-1 and TRBJ1-4; 7 bases fit TRBD1. CDR1 is MGHRA and CDR2 is YSYEKL in the germline V gene. The junction had 6 bases not matched to a gene; V was cut back by 5 bases and J by 0 bases. This CDR3 comprises 16 residues. CDR3 residues: CASSEGDRTTNEKLFF. The CDR3 nucleotides read TGCGCCAGCAGCGAAGGGGACAGAACAACTAATGAAAAACTGTTTTTT.

The rearrangement joins TRBV5-1 to TRBJ2-5, with TRBD2 matching over 11 bases. CDR1 and CDR2 (germline): SGHRS, YFSETQ. The CDR3 is 17 amino acids. J lost 5 bases, V lost 0 bases, and 9 bases had no gene match. The CDR3 nucleotides read TGCGCCAGCAGCTTGGGTAGCGGGGGGGCCTCGCGGGAGACCCAGTACTTC. Its protein is CASSLGSGGASRETQYF.

The rearrangement links TRBV30 to TRBJ1-1; 7 bases match TRBD1. The CDR3 has 13 residues. V trimming: 0 bases; J trimming: 5 bases; junction bases outside the gene matches: 3. The germline gives CDR1 GTSNPN, CDR2 SVGIG (reference sequence). The CDR3 sequence is CAWSVTGETEAFF. CDR3 nucleotide sequence: TGTGCCTGGAGTGTAACAGGGGAGACTGAAGCTTTCTTT. Based on the CDR3 plus reference TRBV30 and TRBJ1-1, the full variable domain is SQTIHQWPATLVQPVGSPLSLECTVEGTSNPNLYWYRQAAGRGLQLLFYSVGIGQISSEVPQNLSASRPQDRQFILSSKKLLLSDSGFYLCAWSVTGETEAFFGQGTRLTVV.

This clone was picked up a small number of times. The chain combines TRBV6-5 with TRBJ2-2; TRBD2 is a possible D gene (5 bases). The CDR3 contains 13 residues. CDR1 and CDR2 from the germline V gene are MNHEY and SVGAGI. Between the trimmed V and J ends, which lost 6 bases and 5 bases, there was a span of 10 bases. The DNA for the CDR3 is TGTGCCAGCAGCGAGGGCAAAACCGGGGAGCTGTTTTTT. Amino acids: CASSEGKTGELFF.

The chain links TRBV7-9 to TRBJ2-7; TRBD1 matches at 9 bases. The CDR3 totals 14 residues. Germline V gene lookup returns CDR1 SEHNR and CDR2 FQNEAQ (reference sequence). Trimming at V came to 2 bases and at J to 3 bases, leaving 2 bases not matched to a gene. CDR3 coding DNA: TGTGCCAGCAGCTTATCGGGACAGGGCTACGAGCAGTACTTC. Its translation is CASSLSGQGYEQYF.

This sequence joins TRBV5-4 and TRBJ2-2; a possible D gene is TRBD2 (7 bases). Germline CDR1 SGHNT, CDR2 YYREEE (reference sequence). Deletions cut 5 bases from V and 5 bases from J, with 16 bases between. This CDR3 has 15 amino acids. CDR3 sequence: CASSVGGAPTGELFF. CDR3 in DNA: TGTGCCAGCAGTGTGGGGGGGGCGCCGACCGGGGAGCTGTTTTTT.

CDR3 sequence: CASSKGQGGGYTF. The CDR3 DNA reads as TGTGCCAGCAGCAAGGGACAGGGTGGTGGCTACACCTTC. V and J are TRBV6-5 and TRBJ1-2, with 9 nucleotides matching TRBD1. The germline CDR1 and CDR2 sequences are MNHEY and SVGAGI. The CDR3 covers 13 residues. Unmatched junction bases numbered 6, after V lost 6 bases and J lost 7 bases.

V and J are TRBV6-5 and TRBJ1-2; a weak D match, TRBD1 (5 bases). The CDR3 has 15 amino acids. Germline V gene lookup returns CDR1 MNHEY and CDR2 SVGAGI. Trimming took 6 bases from V and 4 from J, leaving 18 bases between them. CDR3 DNA: TGTGCCAGCAGCAATACTCCGGACACCGTCTATGGCTACACCTTC. Its translation is CASSNTPDTVYGYTF.

The gene calls are TRBV6-6 and TRBJ2-7; D not resolved. V lost 9 bases and J lost 6, with 18 bases in between. The CDR3 spans 13 residues. The germline V gene encodes CDR1 MNHNY and CDR2 SVGAGI (reference sequence). The CDR3 here is CASAQTFRSEQYF. DNA for the CDR3: TGTGCCAGTGCACAAACTTTCCGGAGCGAGCAGTACTTC.

This clone was detected only a few times. This chain links TRBV6-4 with TRBJ2-3; 8 nucleotides match TRBD1. The germline gives CDR1 MRHNA, CDR2 SNTAGT. With 2 bases clipped from V and 1 base from J, the junction kept 2 bases outside the gene matches. This CDR3 spans 15 amino acids. The CDR3 loop reads CASSDLDRGTDTQYF. For the CDR3, the DNA is TGTGCCAGCAGTGACCTGGACAGGGGCACAGATACGCAGTATTTT.

V gene TRBV7-9 combines with J gene TRBJ1-2; the match to TRBD1 covers 8 bases. The CDR3 spans 14 residues. Per germline, CDR1 SEHNR and CDR2 FQNEAQ (reference sequence). V lost 5 bases, J lost 11 bases, and 13 bases stayed unmatched. CDR3 amino acids: CASSQGQGQSGYTF. Written as DNA, the CDR3 is TGTGCCAGCAGCCAAGGACAGGGTCAAAGTGGGTACACCTTC.

This chain links TRBV30 with TRBJ2-1; a possible D gene is TRBD2 (7 bases). CDR1 and CDR2 from the germline V gene are GTSNPN and SVGIG (reference sequence). The ends were cut back, 5 bases at V and 7 bases at J, with 18 bases in the middle. CDR3 length: 14 amino acids. The CDR3 DNA sequence: TGTGCCTGGGTCCGTTGGGGGGGCCAGAATGAGCAGTTCTTC. Protein: CAWVRWGGQNEQFF. Combining the CDR3 with reference TRBV30 and TRBJ2-1 gives the whole variable domain SQTIHQWPATLVQPVGSPLSLECTVEGTSNPNLYWYRQAAGRGLQLLFYSVGIGQISSEVPQNLSASRPQDRQFILSSKKLLLSDSGFYLCAWVRWGGQNEQFFGPGTRLTVL.

This clone was seen once. The chain couples TRBV5-1 to TRBJ1-2; the D gene is possibly TRBD1 (6 bases). Trimming took 3 bases from V and 4 from J, leaving 13 bases between them. Germline V lookup: CDR1 SGHRS, CDR2 YFSETQ. The CDR3 spans 14 residues. CDR3 bases: TGCGCCAGCAGCTCCTCGGGGGGCGGCTATGGCTACACCTTC. This encodes CASSSSGGGYGYTF.

V usage is TRBV7-6 and J usage is TRBJ1-1, with D possibly being TRBD1 (6 bases). Trimming cost V 7 bases and J 5 bases, with 8 bases left between them. The CDR3 covers 11 residues. Germline V CDR1 and CDR2: SGHVS, FNYEAQ. CDR3 nucleotides: TGTGCCAGCACCAGGGGAACTGAAGCTTTCTTT. Translation: CASTRGTEAFF.

The V and J genes are TRBV7-8 and TRBJ2-3, with D possibly being TRBD1 (6 bases). V lost 3 bases, J lost 4 bases, and 17 bases lay in between. The germline V gene encodes CDR1 SGHVS and CDR2 FQNEAQ. The CDR3 sequence is 16 residues long. This chain's CDR3 is CASSFNPRGVADTQYF. DNA for the CDR3: TGTGCCAGCAGCTTTAACCCCAGGGGAGTGGCAGATACGCAGTATTTT.

In this sample, this clone turned up once. The chain joins TRBV10-1 to TRBJ2-1, with 7 positions matching TRBD2. Germline V gives CDR1 WNHNN, CDR2 SYGVQD (reference sequence). This CDR3 has 14 amino acids. V lost 8 bases and J lost 2; bases outside the gene matches: 6. The CDR3 DNA reads as TGCGCCAGCTCTCTAGCGGTAGCCTACAATGAGCAGTTCTTC. It translates to CASSLAVAYNEQFF.

V gene TRBV4-1 combines with J gene TRBJ2-3; 8 bases agree with TRBD1. The CDR3 sequence is 14 residues long. Looked up from germline, CDR1 is MGHRA and CDR2 is YSYEKL. The trim removed 1 base at V and 6 bases at J, leaving 3 bases unmatched. The CDR3 loop reads CASSQGQGFDTQYF. Written as DNA, the CDR3 is TGCGCCAGCAGCCAAGGACAGGGGTTCGATACGCAGTATTTT.

The chain carries TRBV5-1 and TRBJ2-5, with 7 nucleotides matching TRBD2. Per germline, CDR1 SGHRS and CDR2 YFSETQ. This CDR3 contains 16 residues. The V segment lost 0 bases and the J segment 4 bases; nucleotides outside the gene matches: 9. CDR3 region: CASSLAPSGGSETQYF. CDR3 DNA sequence: TGCGCCAGCAGCTTGGCCCCTAGCGGTGGATCAGAGACCCAGTACTTC.